This is a list of T cell receptor beta chains from one sample in a study of control samples from healthy donors and cancer patients. Here immunoSEQ multiplex PCR was the method, and the copy in TCRdb shows in-frame clones only, minus some. The table records some 71,000 clones, around nine tenths of them present only once. The sample comprised PBMCs. These receptors all come from a man aged 60 to 69 with lung cancer. Each CDR3 is given with its conserved first and last residue. The D gene is left open where the match is weak. The size entry is marked missing in some rows and otherwise reads once, few, many or a size class.

clone size: .
J gene: TRBJ1-1
D gene: .
V gene: TRBV18
CDR3 protein: CASSPNGRGTEAFF
CDR3 DNA: TGTGCCAGCTCACCAAACGGGAGAGGGACTGAAGCTTTCTTT

clone size: .
J gene: TRBJ2-5
D gene: TRBD1
V gene: TRBV5-6
CDR3 protein: CASSPILGQGAQETQYF
CDR3 DNA: TGTGCCAGCAGCCCGATCCTGGGACAGGGGGCCCAAGAGACCCAGTACTTC

clone size: .
J gene: TRBJ2-4
D gene: .
V gene: TRBV7-2
CDR3 protein: CASSLEQLAKNIQYF
CDR3 DNA: TGTGCCAGCAGCTTAGAACAGCTAGCCAAAAACATTCAGTACTTC

clone size: .
J gene: TRBJ1-1
D gene: .
V gene: TRBV5-1
CDR3 protein: CASSFFTASQMNTEAFF
CDR3 DNA: TGCGCCAGCAGCTTTTTTACAGCGTCGCAAATGAACACTGAAGCTTTCTTT

clone size: .
J gene: TRBJ1-4
D gene: TRBD1
V gene: TRBV5-1
CDR3 protein: CASNPSGQANEKLFF
CDR3 DNA: TGCGCCAGCAACCCCTCTGGACAGGCTAATGAAAAACTGTTTTTT

clone size: .
J gene: TRBJ1-5
D gene: .
V gene: TRBV4-1
CDR3 protein: CASRLNSGVGNQPQHF
CDR3 DNA: TGCGCCAGCAGACTTAATTCAGGGGTGGGCAATCAGCCCCAGCATTTT

clone size: .
J gene: TRBJ2-2
D gene: .
V gene: TRBV7-8
CDR3 protein: CASSYGAGELFF
CDR3 DNA: TGTGCCAGCAGCTATGGGGCCGGGGAGCTGTTTTTT

clone size: .
J gene: TRBJ1-2
D gene: .
V gene: TRBV18
CDR3 protein: CASSPTRSYGYTF
CDR3 DNA: TGTGCCAGCTCACCAACGCGTTCCTATGGCTACACCTTC

clone size: .
J gene: TRBJ2-5
D gene: TRBD1
V gene: TRBV29-1
CDR3 protein: CSARTGGDRGETQYF
CDR3 DNA: TGCAGCGCCCGGACAGGGGGCGATAGGGGGGAGACCCAGTACTTC

clone size: .
J gene: TRBJ2-2
D gene: TRBD2
V gene: TRBV7-3
CDR3 protein: CASSLRTSGAGGAGELFF
CDR3 DNA: TGTGCCAGCAGCCTCCGGACTAGCGGGGCCGGAGGGGCCGGGGAGCTGTTTTTT

clone size: .
J gene: TRBJ2-4
D gene: TRBD1
V gene: TRBV18
CDR3 protein: CASSPNPTGAKNIQYF
CDR3 DNA: TGTGCCAGCTCACCAAACCCGACAGGGGCCAAAAACATTCAGTACTTC

clone size: .
J gene: TRBJ2-5
D gene: TRBD2
V gene: TRBV6-2/TRBV6-3
CDR3 protein: CASSTGLAGGPRETQYF
CDR3 DNA: TGTGCCAGCAGTACAGGACTAGCGGGGGGGCCGAGAGAGACCCAGTACTTC

clone size: .
J gene: TRBJ2-1
D gene: .
V gene: TRBV5-1
CDR3 protein: CASSLAELAHEQFF
CDR3 DNA: TGCGCCAGCAGCTTGGCCGAGCTAGCGCATGAGCAGTTCTTC

clone size: .
J gene: TRBJ2-3
D gene: .
V gene: TRBV7-8
CDR3 protein: CASSQITDTQYF
CDR3 DNA: TGTGCCAGCAGCCAAATCACAGATACGCAGTATTTT

clone size: .
J gene: TRBJ2-1
D gene: .
V gene: TRBV7-2
CDR3 protein: CASSSGQKQFF
CDR3 DNA: TGTGCCAGCAGCTCAGGACAGAAGCAGTTCTTC

clone size: .
J gene: TRBJ1-2
D gene: .
V gene: TRBV7-9
CDR3 protein: CASSSQSGYTF
CDR3 DNA: TGTGCCAGCAGCTCACAAAGTGGCTACACCTTC

clone size: .
J gene: TRBJ2-5
D gene: .
V gene: TRBV7-2
CDR3 protein: CASSSWGETQYF
CDR3 DNA: TGTGCCAGCAGCTCCTGGGGGGAGACCCAGTACTTC

clone size: .
J gene: TRBJ1-6
D gene: TRBD1
V gene: TRBV6-6
CDR3 protein: CASSFTGENSPLHF
CDR3 DNA: TGTGCCAGCAGTTTTACAGGGGAGAATTCACCCCTCCACTTT

clone size: .
J gene: TRBJ2-2
D gene: TRBD1
V gene: TRBV4-1
CDR3 protein: CASSQGDSTGELFF
CDR3 DNA: TGCGCCAGCAGCCAAGGGGACAGCACCGGGGAGCTGTTTTTT

clone size: .
J gene: TRBJ2-1
D gene: TRBD1
V gene: TRBV4-1
CDR3 protein: CASSPTGQGPNEQFF
CDR3 DNA: TGCGCCAGCAGCCCTACGGGACAGGGCCCCAATGAGCAGTTCTTC

clone size: .
J gene: TRBJ1-2
D gene: .
V gene: TRBV4-2
CDR3 protein: CASSQDPGDGYTF
CDR3 DNA: TGTGCCAGCAGCCAAGATCCCGGAGATGGCTACACCTTC

clone size: .
J gene: TRBJ2-2
D gene: .
V gene: TRBV27
CDR3 protein: CASSSTGMGTSTGELFF
CDR3 DNA: TGTGCCAGCAGTTCTACAGGGATGGGGACCTCCACCGGGGAGCTGTTTTTT

clone size: .
J gene: TRBJ1-2
D gene: TRBD1
V gene: TRBV6-4
CDR3 protein: CASSPQGSGGYTF
CDR3 DNA: TGTGCCAGCAGCCCACAGGGGAGCGGTGGCTACACCTTC

clone size: .
J gene: TRBJ2-2
D gene: .
V gene: TRBV5-6
CDR3 protein: CASRTDSRVPTGELFF
CDR3 DNA: TGTGCCAGCAGAACGGACTCCAGAGTACCTACCGGGGAGCTGTTTTTT

clone size: .
J gene: TRBJ1-1
D gene: .
V gene: TRBV5-1
CDR3 protein: CASSQRPGQTEAFF
CDR3 DNA: TGCGCCAGCAGCCAGAGACCGGGACAAACTGAAGCTTTCTTT

clone size: .
J gene: TRBJ1-1
D gene: .
V gene: TRBV7-9
CDR3 protein: CASSLFSGIRTEAFF
CDR3 DNA: TGTGCCAGCAGCTTATTTTCGGGGATTAGAACTGAAGCTTTCTTT

clone size: few
J gene: TRBJ2-5
D gene: .
V gene: TRBV2
CDR3 protein: CASSELAMETQYF
CDR3 DNA: TGTGCCAGCAGTGAACTAGCGATGGAGACCCAGTACTTC

clone size: .
J gene: TRBJ2-7
D gene: .
V gene: TRBV10-3
CDR3 protein: CAISARTDSSYEQYF
CDR3 DNA: TGTGCCATCAGCGCCCGGACAGACAGCTCCTACGAGCAGTACTTC